The present entry profiles one T cell receptor (beta chain) with its context. Here immunoSEQ multiplex PCR was the method, and the copy in TCRdb shows in-frame clones only, minus some. Among around 83,000 clones, about 91% were seen once, and the ten largest hold over 0.35%. The data were obtained in a study of technical replicates of blood from a few donors. CDR3 length equals 14 residues. Germline CDR1 reads MDHEN; CDR2 reads SYDVKM. Losses at the gene ends were 7 bases for V and 2 bases for J; bases not matched to a gene: 5. Sequencing used T cells isolated from PBMCs. This TCR was sampled from a human donor in good health. Some clones in this sample may be carry-over from other donors' samples. The J gene is TRBJ1-2, the V gene TRBV28; 9 positions match TRBD1. The CDR3 coding sequence is TGTGCCAGCAAACCAGGGACAGGGAACTATGGCTACACCTTC. It translates to CASKPGTGNYGYTF.